This TCR beta chain emerged from a study of blood T cells in healthy people across ages. General study points: Calculation of diversity from one million T cells yielded estimates considered to be underestimates. As naive T cell percentage varied, TCR beta diversity correlated strongly with it.

Germline V CDR1 and CDR2: SEHNR, FQNEAQ (reference sequence). This CDR3 contains 13 residues. After removal of 10 bases from V and 4 bases from J, the junction contained 7 bases not matched to a gene. Comments on this clonotype: Its specificity is not known.

A second PCR, run for roughly 7 to 12 cycles, used a sample-barcoded 5' primer plus a J-beta primer mix. Each CDR3 protein is one row after TCRdb ran MiXCR on the 5' RACE reads. The sample shows about 1.1 million distinct CDR3 sequences, more than 30% of them seen only once. PBMCs, at least 6.5 million per sample, were isolated. A minimum of 6 micrograms of total RNA was extracted per sample. The sequence came from a man aged 18-30 years in good health. Specimen: blood. The chain recombines TRBV7-9 with TRBJ1-2, with TRBD1 matching over 9 bases. The CDR3: CATGQGLGYGYTF. The CDR3 DNA reads TGTGCCACCGGACAGGGGTTGGGCTATGGCTACACCTTC.